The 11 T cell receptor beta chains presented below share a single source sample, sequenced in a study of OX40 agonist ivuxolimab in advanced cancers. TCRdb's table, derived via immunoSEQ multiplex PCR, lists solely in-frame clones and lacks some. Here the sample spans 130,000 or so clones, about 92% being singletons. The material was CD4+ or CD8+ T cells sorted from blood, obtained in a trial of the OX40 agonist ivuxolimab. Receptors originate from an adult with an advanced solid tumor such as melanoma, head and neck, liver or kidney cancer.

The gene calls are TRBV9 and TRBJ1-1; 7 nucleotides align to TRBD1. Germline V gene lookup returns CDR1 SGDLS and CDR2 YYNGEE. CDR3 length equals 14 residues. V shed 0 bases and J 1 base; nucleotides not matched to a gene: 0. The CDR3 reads CASSVGTGNTEAFF. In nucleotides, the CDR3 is TGTGCCAGCAGCGTAGGGACAGGGAACACTGAAGCTTTCTTT.

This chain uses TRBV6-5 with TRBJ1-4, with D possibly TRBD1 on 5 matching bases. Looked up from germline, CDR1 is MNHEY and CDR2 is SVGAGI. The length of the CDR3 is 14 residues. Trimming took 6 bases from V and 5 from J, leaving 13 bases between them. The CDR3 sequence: CASSLGGLNEKLFF. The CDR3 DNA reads TGTGCCAGCAGCCTCGGGGGGTTAAATGAAAAACTGTTTTTT.

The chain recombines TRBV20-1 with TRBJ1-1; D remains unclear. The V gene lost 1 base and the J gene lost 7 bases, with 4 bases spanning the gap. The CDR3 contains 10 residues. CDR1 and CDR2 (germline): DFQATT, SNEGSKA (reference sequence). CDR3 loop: CSARGREAFF. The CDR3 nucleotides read TGCAGTGCTAGAGGGCGTGAAGCTTTCTTT.

In nucleotides, the CDR3 is TGTGCCAGCGACCGGACAGGGAAGGCTTTCTTT. Its protein is CASDRTGKAFF. The rearrangement links TRBV28 to TRBJ1-1, with 8 bases that match TRBD1. Trimming at V came to 8 bases and at J to 11 bases, leaving 7 bases not matched to a gene. The CDR3 is 11 residues long. The V gene's germline CDR1 is MDHEN and CDR2 SYDVKM.

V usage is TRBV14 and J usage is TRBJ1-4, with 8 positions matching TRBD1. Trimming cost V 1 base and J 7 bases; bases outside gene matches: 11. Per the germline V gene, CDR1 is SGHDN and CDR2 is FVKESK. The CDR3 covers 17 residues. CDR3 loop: CASSQASPDRVAEKLFF. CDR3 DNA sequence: TGTGCCAGCAGCCAAGCAAGTCCGGACAGGGTGGCTGAAAAACTGTTTTTT.

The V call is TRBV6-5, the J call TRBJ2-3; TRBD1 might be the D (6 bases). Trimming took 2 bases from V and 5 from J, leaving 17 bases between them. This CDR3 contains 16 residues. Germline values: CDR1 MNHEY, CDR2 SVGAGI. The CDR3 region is CASSYGSGALGDTQYF. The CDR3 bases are TGTGCCAGCAGTTACGGCTCAGGGGCCCTCGGAGATACGCAGTATTTT.

This CDR3 is CASSPPGTDYNEQFF. The CDR3 coding sequence is TGTGCCAGCTCACCACCCGGGACAGACTACAATGAGCAGTTCTTC. The chain has TRBV18 and TRBJ2-1; 7 positions match TRBD1. CDR1 and CDR2 from the germline V gene are KGHSH and LQKENI. After removal of 0 bases from V and 3 bases from J, the junction contained 2 bases not matched to a gene. The CDR3 extends over 15 amino acids.

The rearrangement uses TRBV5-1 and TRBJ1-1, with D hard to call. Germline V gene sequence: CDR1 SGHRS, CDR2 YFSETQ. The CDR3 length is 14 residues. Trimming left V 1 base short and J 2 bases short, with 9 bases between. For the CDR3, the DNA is TGCGCCAGCAGCTTGAGTAGCACTAACACTGAAGCTTTCTTT. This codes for CASSLSSTNTEAFF.

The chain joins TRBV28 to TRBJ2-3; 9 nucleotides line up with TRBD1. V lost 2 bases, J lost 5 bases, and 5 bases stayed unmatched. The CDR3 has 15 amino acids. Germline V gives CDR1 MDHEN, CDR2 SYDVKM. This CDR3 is CASSLVGTGIDTQYF. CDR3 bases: TGTGCCAGCAGTTTAGTCGGGACAGGGATAGATACGCAGTATTTT.

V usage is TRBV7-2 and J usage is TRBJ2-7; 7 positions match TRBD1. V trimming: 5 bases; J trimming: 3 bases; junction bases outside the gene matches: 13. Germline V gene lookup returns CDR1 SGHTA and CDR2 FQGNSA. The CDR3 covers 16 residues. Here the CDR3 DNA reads TGTGCCAGCAGCCCAGTAAACAGACAGGGAAACTACGAGCAGTACTTC. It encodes CASSPVNRQGNYEQYF.

CDR3 protein: CASCRDREGQPQHF. The CDR3 DNA reads TGTGCCAGTTGCCGGGACAGGGAAGGTCAGCCCCAGCATTTT. The chain links TRBV19 to TRBJ1-5; 9 bases map to TRBD1. Germline CDR1 reads LNHDA; CDR2 reads SQIVND (reference sequence). Unmatched junction bases numbered 8, after V lost 8 bases and J lost 6 bases. This CDR3 comprises 14 residues. The full variable domain, with the rest looked up from reference TRBV19 and TRBJ1-5, is DGGITQSPKYLFRKEGQNVTLSCEQNLNHDAMYWYRQDPGQGLRLIYYSQIVNDFQKGDIAEGYSVSREKKESFPLTVTSAQKNPTAFYLCASCRDREGQPQHFGDGTRLSIL.